This T cell receptor (beta chain) appears in the sequencing data of a study of technical replicates of blood from a handful of donors. Data came from immunoSEQ multiplex PCR; TCRdb stores just in-frame clones and leaves some out. The sample has roughly 70,000 clones; approximately 90% are singletons. The length of the CDR3 is 18 residues. Germline-derived CDR1 and CDR2 are SEHNR and FQNEAQ (reference sequence). V was cut by 5 bases and J by 1 base, with 23 bases left in between. The clonotype comes from a human donor in good health. Some clones in this sample may be carry-over from other donors' samples. The chain has TRBV7-9 and TRBJ1-1, with a possible D match to TRBD1 (6 bases). Sequenced input: PBMCs. CDR3 DNA sequence: TGTGCCAGCAGCCGCTTGCGATCTTACAGGGATTCGAACACTGAAGCTTTCTTT. Protein: CASSRLRSYRDSNTEAFF.